These 21 T cell receptor beta chains came from one sample sequenced in a study of CD8 T cells in Susac syndrome. An input of 0.5 to 1 ug of RNA was subjected to reverse transcription using random hexamers. Each CDR3 protein is one row after TCRdb ran MiXCR on the immunoSEQ multiplex PCR reads. The table has under 90,000 distinct CDR3 sequences, about 93% seen once. The sequencing sample was made of CD4+ T cells from PBMCs. The receptors shown here come from a human donor with Susac syndrome.

The rearrangement links TRBV28 to TRBJ2-1; 8 bases line up with TRBD2. V was pared by 6 bases and J by 0 bases, with 4 bases of the junction left unmatched. Per the germline V gene, CDR1 is MDHEN and CDR2 is SYDVKM. CDR3 length equals 15 residues. The CDR3 here is CASRRSGSSYNEQFF. Written as DNA, the CDR3 is TGTGCCAGCAGGCGCAGCGGGAGCTCCTACAATGAGCAGTTCTTC.

This clonotype appeared a few times. One end of the junction fails to match germline, which may point to a read error. The J gene is TRBJ1-2, the V gene TRBV5-1; D perhaps matches TRBD1 (6 bases). Germline CDR1 SGHRS, CDR2 YFSETQ. This CDR3 is built from 13 residues. The CDR3 nucleotides read TGTGCCAGCAGTTTGGACAGAAACTATGGCTACACCTTC. Translating gives CASSLDRNYGYTF.

This clonotype appeared once. This sequence joins TRBV20-1 and TRBJ2-1; tentatively, D is TRBD2 (7 bases). Germline V gene sequence: CDR1 DFQATT, CDR2 SNEGSKA (reference sequence). The CDR3 totals 14 residues. Trimming removed 4 bases at V and 5 bases at J, with 15 bases between. The CDR3 loop reads CSAIGGLSNNEQFF. The CDR3 coding sequence is TGCAGTGCTATAGGGGGACTAAGTAACAATGAGCAGTTCTTC.

This chain joins TRBV19 and TRBJ1-3; D uncertain. Germline V CDR1 and CDR2: LNHDA, SQIVND (reference sequence). Trimming took off 10 bases at V and 2 bases at J, with 15 bases between the two ends. The CDR3 covers 14 residues. The CDR3 protein is CAISVRFAGNTIYF. The CDR3 region has the DNA TGTGCCATCTCTGTACGTTTTGCTGGAAACACCATATATTTT.

This chain joins TRBV7-9 and TRBJ1-2, with D perhaps TRBD1 (5 bases). The CDR3 spans 14 residues. Between the trimmed V and J ends, which lost 4 bases and 6 bases, there was a span of 15 bases. The germline V gene encodes CDR1 SEHNR and CDR2 FQNEAQ (reference sequence). CDR3 amino acids: CASSSQPTVHGYTF. Here the CDR3 DNA reads TGTGCCAGCAGCTCCCAACCGACAGTCCATGGCTACACCTTC. Using reference TRBV7-9 and TRBJ1-2 for the parts outside the CDR3, the full variable domain is DTGVSQNPRHKITKRGQNVTFRCDPISEHNRLYWYRQTLGQGPEFLTYFQNEAQLEKSRLLSDRFSAERPKGSFSTLEIQRTEQGDSAMYLCASSSQPTVHGYTFGSGTRLTVV.

The chain joins TRBV7-2 to TRBJ2-7, with D perhaps assigned TRBD1 or TRBD2 (5 bases each). The CDR3 has 14 amino acids. Per the germline V gene, CDR1 is SGHTA and CDR2 is FQGNSA. Between the trimmed V and J ends, which lost 0 bases and 2 bases, there was a span of 8 bases. The CDR3 is CASSLAGVPYEQYF. The CDR3 nucleotides are TGTGCCAGCAGCTTAGCGGGGGTCCCCTACGAGCAGTACTTC.

The rearrangement links TRBV6-5 to TRBJ2-7; 8 positions match TRBD2. Trimming removed 5 bases from V and 4 bases from J; junction bases left unmatched: 10. CDR1 is MNHEY and CDR2 is SVGAGI in the germline V gene. CDR3 length: 15 amino acids. The CDR3 nucleotides read TGTGCCAGCAGTAAGATTAGCGGGGCCTTATACGAGCAGTACTTC. Translated: CASSKISGALYEQYF.

The rearrangement uses TRBV12-3 or TRBV12-4 and TRBJ2-5, with 12 bases that match TRBD1. The CDR3 has 16 amino acids. V lost 5 bases, J lost 4 bases, and 8 bases stayed unmatched. CDR3 DNA sequence: TGTGCCAGCAGTATGTCCCGGGACAGGGGGCTAGAGACCCAGTACTTC. It translates to CASSMSRDRGLETQYF.

This chain links TRBV10-3 with TRBJ1-2, with 9 nucleotides matching TRBD1. J lost 2 bases, V lost 5 bases, and 3 bases had no gene match. The germline gives CDR1 ENHRY, CDR2 SYGVKD. The CDR3 has 14 amino acids. The CDR3 reads CAISYGQGNYGYTF. Here the CDR3 DNA reads TGTGCCATCAGTTATGGACAGGGGAACTATGGCTACACCTTC.

The J gene is TRBJ2-3, the V gene TRBV6-6; D is unclear. Between the trimmed V and J ends, which lost 7 bases and 4 bases, there was a span of 6 bases. The CDR3 sequence is 11 residues long. Looked up from germline, CDR1 is MNHNY and CDR2 is SVGAGI (reference sequence). The CDR3 coding sequence is TGTGCCAGCACCTTAGCAGATACGCAGTATTTT. Its translation is CASTLADTQYF.

The rearrangement links TRBV28 to TRBJ2-7; 8 nucleotides line up with TRBD2. Trimming removed 4 bases from V and 2 bases from J; junction bases left unmatched: 10. CDR3 length equals 16 residues. In germline, CDR1 is MDHEN, CDR2 SYDVKM. The CDR3 DNA sequence: TGTGCCAGCAGTTCCCCGGTAACGGGACTAGCCTACGAGCAGTACTTC. Translated, it gives CASSSPVTGLAYEQYF.

This chain uses TRBV20-1 with TRBJ1-3; D possibly corresponds to TRBD1 (6 bases). This CDR3 has 15 amino acids. Trimming took 3 bases from V and 0 from J, leaving 12 bases between them. CDR1 is DFQATT, CDR2 SNEGSKA, per germline (reference sequence). In DNA form, the CDR3 reads TGCAGTGCTAGCGGGGACAAAAGCTCTGGAAACACCATATATTTT. Amino acid sequence: CSASGDKSSGNTIYF.

CDR3 amino acids: CASSSRLAGSSYEQYF. CDR3 bases: TGTGCCAGCAGCTCACGACTAGCGGGGTCCTCCTACGAGCAGTACTTC. V usage is TRBV7-9 and J usage is TRBJ2-7; 11 nucleotides align to TRBD2. Looked up from germline, CDR1 is SEHNR and CDR2 is FQNEAQ (reference sequence). This CDR3 region has 16 residues. The V gene end was trimmed by 4 bases and the J gene end by 0 bases; junction bases not matched to a gene: 5.

This clonotype was seen a single time. The genes are TRBV7-2 and TRBJ2-1, with a tentative D call TRBD2 (6 bases). The germline gives CDR1 SGHTA, CDR2 FQGNSA. CDR3 length equals 16 residues. Trimming took off 7 bases at V and 3 bases at J, with 19 bases between the two ends. As DNA, the CDR3 is TGTGCCAGCATGCGTATGTGGGGGGACCTCTACAATGAGCAGTTCTTC. This sequence encodes CASMRMWGDLYNEQFF.

The chain is built from TRBV27 and TRBJ2-7; 9 bases fit TRBD2. Germline V lookup: CDR1 MNHEY, CDR2 SMNVEV (reference sequence). The CDR3 sequence is 15 residues long. The V segment lost 4 bases and the J segment 0 bases; nucleotides outside the gene matches: 4. The CDR3 is CASSSPSGVSYEQYF. The CDR3 DNA follows: TGTGCCAGCAGTTCCCCTAGCGGGGTCTCCTACGAGCAGTACTTC.

This clonotype was counted only a few times. V is TRBV28 and J is TRBJ2-7; 11 nucleotides align to TRBD2. Germline trimming cut 9 bases from V and 2 bases from J; bases unmatched to any gene: 3. Germline loops: CDR1 MDHEN, CDR2 SYDVKM. The CDR3 is 13 residues long. In DNA form, the CDR3 reads TGTGCCAGTAAACTAGCGGGAGCCTACGAGCAGTACTTC. As protein: CASKLAGAYEQYF.

This clonotype occurred a few times. The CDR3 sequence is CASSETDLSNQPQHF. In DNA form, the CDR3 reads TGTGCCAGCAGTGAGACGGACCTTAGCAATCAGCCCCAGCATTTT. The rearrangement links TRBV6-1 to TRBJ1-5; D is unresolved. The ends were cut back, 3 bases at V and 0 bases at J, with 9 bases in the middle. Germline values: CDR1 MNHNS, CDR2 SASEGT. The length of the CDR3 is 15 residues.

The chain carries TRBV5-1 and TRBJ1-6; TRBD1 aligns across 7 bases. The germline V gene encodes CDR1 SGHRS and CDR2 YFSETQ. The CDR3 runs 15 residues. Germline trimming cut 4 bases from V and 5 bases from J; bases unmatched to any gene: 6. CDR3 in DNA: TGCGCCAGCAGCCCTACGGGACAGAATAATTCACCCCTCCACTTT. It encodes CASSPTGQNNSPLHF.

The CDR3 loop reads CASSFRTEAFF. CDR3 sequence (DNA): TGTGCCAGCAGCTTTAGAACTGAAGCTTTCTTT. The rearrangement joins TRBV5-6 to TRBJ1-1; D call uncertain. Looked up from germline, CDR1 is SGHDT and CDR2 is YYEEEE. The CDR3 totals 11 residues. Trimming removed 2 bases from V and 5 bases from J, with 4 bases in between.

This chain joins TRBV19 and TRBJ2-1, with D maybe TRBD2 (5 bases). V gave up 3 bases and J gave up 0 bases, with 9 bases separating them. The CDR3 consists of 15 residues. The V gene's germline CDR1 is LNHDA and CDR2 SQIVND (reference sequence). The chain's CDR3 is CASSIEGISYNEQFF. For the CDR3, the DNA is TGTGCCAGTAGTATTGAGGGAATCTCCTACAATGAGCAGTTCTTC.

The genes are TRBV6-1 and TRBJ2-7; TRBD2 is a possible D gene (6 bases). This CDR3 is 20 amino acids long. CDR1 is MNHNS and CDR2 is SASEGT in the germline V gene. The V end lost 0 bases, the J end lost 2 bases, and 26 bases lay between the germline ends. The CDR3 DNA reads as TGTGCCAGCAGTGAAGCGCCTGTCCCCCGCGCGGGGACGCAGACCTACGAGCAGTACTTC. It encodes CASSEAPVPRAGTQTYEQYF.